Presented here are 17 T cell receptor beta chains from one specimen sequenced in a study of T-cell memory formation after mild COVID-19. TCRdb itself ran the 5' RACE reads through MiXCR, one entry per CDR3 protein. The data hold about 340,000 distinct CDR3 sequences, with 20% to 25% observed a single time. Sequences were obtained from PBMCs or a T cell subset sorted from them (not recorded which). The receptors were gathered from an adult woman who had mild COVID-19 (a few samples of this study predate the infection). Cell type and time point are not known.

This clonotype was observed a single time. V is TRBV9 and J is TRBJ2-7; TRBD2 might be the D (7 bases). Germline values: CDR1 SGDLS, CDR2 YYNGEE. This CDR3 contains 15 residues. The V end lost 3 bases, the J end lost 4 bases, and 17 bases lay between the germline ends. CDR3 region: CASSDVPGEGYEQYF. As DNA, the CDR3 is TGTGCCAGCAGCGATGTCCCAGGGGAGGGGTACGAGCAGTACTTC.

This clonotype occurred a few times. The chain joins TRBV5-4 to TRBJ1-2; possibly TRBD1 for D (5 bases). Per germline, CDR1 SGHNT and CDR2 YYREEE (reference sequence). This CDR3 region has 15 residues. The V end was cut by 0 bases, the J end by 3 bases, with 12 bases between. CDR3 bases: TGTGCCAGCAGCTTGGCCGGACATATCTACTATGGCTACACCTTC. Its protein is CASSLAGHIYYGYTF.

This clonotype occurred many times. The chain couples TRBV24-1 to TRBJ2-5; D is perhaps TRBD1 or TRBD2 (5 bases each). The CDR3 sequence is 14 residues long. CDR1 KGHDR and CDR2 SFDVKD come from the germline V gene. Deletions cut 3 bases from V and 4 bases from J, with 11 bases between. The DNA of the CDR3 is TGTGCCACCAGTGATCCTGGGACCGCAGAGACCCAGTACTTC. Protein sequence: CATSDPGTAETQYF.

This clonotype was detected a few times. A much larger clone differs by one base, so this may be a read error. V and J are TRBV9 and TRBJ1-6, with 8 bases matching TRBD1. Germline CDR1 and CDR2: SGDLS and YYNGEE. CDR3 length equals 15 residues. J lost 7 bases, V lost 3 bases, and 6 bases had no gene match. The CDR3 loop is CASSARTGLNSPLHF. CDR3 nucleotide sequence: TGTGCCAGCAGCGCCCGGACAGGGTTGAATTCACCCCTCCACTTT.

This clonotype was detected a few times. CDR3 loop: CASSLTGVKNEQFF. In DNA form, the CDR3 reads TGTGCCAGCAGCTTGACAGGGGTGAAAAATGAGCAGTTCTTC. The chain employs TRBV11-3 and TRBJ2-1, with 8 nucleotides matching TRBD1. The V segment lost 3 bases and the J segment 7 bases; nucleotides outside the gene matches: 5. CDR3 size: 14 residues. The germline V gene has CDR1 SGHNT and CDR2 YENEEA.

The DNA of the CDR3 is TGTGCCAGCAGTTCCATTACCCCTAATGAAAAACTGTTTTTT. It translates to CASSSITPNEKLFF. The genes are TRBV27 and TRBJ1-4; D gene ambiguous. Germline CDR1 MNHEY, CDR2 SMNVEV (reference sequence). The ends were cut back, 4 bases at V and 3 bases at J, with 9 bases in the middle. The CDR3 contains 14 residues.

V is TRBV20-1 and J is TRBJ2-1; 10 nucleotides agree with TRBD2. This CDR3 contains 14 residues. V trimming: 6 bases; J trimming: 7 bases; junction bases outside the gene matches: 9. Germline CDR1 DFQATT, CDR2 SNEGSKA (reference sequence). CDR3 in amino acids: CSAPPSGSRNEQFF. DNA for the CDR3: TGCAGTGCCCCTCCTAGCGGGAGTAGAAATGAGCAGTTCTTC.

A note on this clonotype: Germline is not matched at one junction end, which may reflect a read error. The rearrangement links TRBV3-1 to TRBJ2-5, with 8 bases lining up with TRBD2. The CDR3 covers 16 residues. The germline CDR1 and CDR2 sequences are LGHDT and YNNKEL (reference sequence). CDR3 in amino acids: CASSRDLLAARETQYF. DNA of the CDR3: TGTGCCAGCAGCCGAGACCTACTAGCGGCGAGGGAGACCCAATACTTC.

The V call is TRBV5-6, the J call TRBJ1-1; D not certain. V was shortened by 4 bases and J by 4 bases, with 20 bases between the two germline ends. In germline, CDR1 is SGHDT, CDR2 YYEEEE. The CDR3 is made up of 16 amino acids. CDR3 nucleotides: TGTGCCAGCAGCCCCTGGACGGGGATATGGTCCACTGAAGCTTTCTTT. As protein: CASSPWTGIWSTEAFF.

This clonotype was seen many times. V gene TRBV4-2 combines with J gene TRBJ2-1; unclear D gene. The CDR3 length is 14 residues. In germline, CDR1 is LGHNA, CDR2 YNFKEQ. V gave up 2 bases and J gave up 10 bases, with 15 bases separating them. Here the CDR3 reads CASSQWVEPYEQFF. The CDR3 DNA reads as TGTGCCAGCAGCCAATGGGTCGAGCCTTACGAGCAGTTCTTC.

This clonotype was counted only a few times. This chain links TRBV28 with TRBJ1-2; TRBD1 is a possible D gene (5 bases). Germline V gene lookup returns CDR1 MDHEN and CDR2 SYDVKM. Trimming took 8 bases from V and 2 from J, leaving 9 bases between them. The CDR3 loop spans 12 amino acids. The CDR3 is CASERQNYGYTF. In DNA form, the CDR3 reads TGTGCCAGCGAAAGACAGAACTATGGCTACACCTTC.

This clonotype was counted a few times. J is TRBJ2-2 and V is TRBV12-3 or TRBV12-4; D gene unclear. This CDR3 is built from 14 residues. V dropped 8 bases and J dropped 3 bases, with 13 bases sitting between them. CDR3 in amino acids: CASVRRSYTGELFF. CDR3 bases: TGTGCCAGCGTTCGCAGGTCCTACACCGGGGAGCTGTTTTTT.

The chain uses TRBV20-1 and TRBJ1-1; D perhaps matches TRBD1 (5 bases). V was clipped by 0 bases and J by 3 bases, with 17 bases between them. Germline CDR1 reads DFQATT; CDR2 reads SNEGSKA (reference sequence). The length of the CDR3 is 16 residues. The CDR3 here is CSARDRDGRLDTEAFF. Written as DNA, the CDR3 is TGCAGTGCTAGAGACCGGGACGGACGGCTGGACACTGAAGCTTTCTTT.

This chain joins TRBV12-3 or TRBV12-4 and TRBJ2-7, with TRBD1 identical over 7 bases. V lost 6 bases and J lost 6; bases outside the gene matches: 5. This CDR3 has 12 amino acids. DNA for the CDR3: TGTGCCAGCAGCGAAGGGGGCGGCGAGCAGTACTTC. Amino acids: CASSEGGGEQYF.

This clonotype was detected only once. The chain links TRBV18 to TRBJ1-5; 8 bases are shared with TRBD1. The CDR3 extends over 15 amino acids. The trim removed 6 bases at V and 9 bases at J, leaving 13 bases unmatched. Germline V gene data show CDR1 as KGHSH and CDR2 as LQKENI. CDR3 sequence (DNA): TGTGCCAGCTCGCCGGGACAGGCAAGCGAGTGGCCCCAGCATTTT. It yields the protein CASSPGQASEWPQHF.

This clonotype came up a few times. The chain uses TRBV7-9 and TRBJ2-3, with 8 nucleotides matching TRBD2. The V and J ends lost 4 bases and 4 bases, in that order; junction bases with no gene match: 10. Germline CDR1 reads SEHNR; CDR2 reads FQNEAQ (reference sequence). The CDR3 is 16 residues long. The CDR3 is CASSSLDRGGADTQYF. The CDR3 bases are TGTGCCAGCAGCTCTCTGGATCGGGGGGGGGCAGATACGCAGTATTTT.

This clonotype was counted a few times. V gene TRBV6-5 combines with J gene TRBJ1-5; tentative D call: TRBD1 (5 bases). The V end lost 3 bases, the J end lost 6 bases, and 12 bases lay between the germline ends. In germline, CDR1 is MNHEY, CDR2 SVGAGI. There are 14 residues in the CDR3. The CDR3 nucleotides read TGTGCCAGCAGTTATTCGAGGGGCCCTCAGCCCCAGCATTTT. Translation: CASSYSRGPQPQHF.